This T cell receptor beta chain stems from a study of cytomegalovirus exposure and HLA in healthy donors. On the study more broadly: A subsequent analysis reported that the approximately 120 validation repertoires were produced on the same platform that had also been used for the approximately 700 first-cohort repertoires.

A note on this clone: Its antigen remains unidentified.

Study-wide findings and caveats: TCR beta chains numbering 164 were designated cytomegalovirus-associated.

Assay used: immunoSEQ multiplex PCR; TCRdb lists only in-frame clones, some missing. In the table there are about 220,000 clones, approximately 88% of which are singletons. V shed 6 bases and J shed 5 bases, with 15 bases lying between them. CDR3 length equals 14 residues. CDR1 and CDR2 (germline): ENHRY, SYGVKD. Sequenced input: PBMCs. The V gene is TRBV10-3, the J gene TRBJ2-3, with D tentatively TRBD2 (6 bases). The sequence came from a woman aged 30 to 39 in good health and CMV-seropositive. CDR3 amino acids: CAISSSESGDTQYF. CDR3 in DNA: TGTGCCATCAGCTCTAGCGAGAGTGGAGATACGCAGTATTTT.